One and the same sample provided the 27 T cell receptor beta chains below, sequenced in a study of T cells in Graves' hyperthyroidism and ophthalmopathy. Amplified TCR beta CDR3 regions came from RNA transcripts. HTBI primers were the set used in a first-round RT-PCR of the TCR CDR3. One entry per CDR3 protein results from TCRdb running MiXCR on the multiplex PCR reads. The sample yields around 250,000 distinct CDR3 sequences, 13% to 15% seen once. The sequenced material came from blood. The receptor source for this set is a woman aged 40 to 55 with Graves' hyperthyroidism that later progressed to Graves' ophthalmopathy.

The genes are TRBV5-1 and TRBJ2-6; D unresolved. V lost 0 bases and J 2 bases, leaving 6 bases between the germline ends. This CDR3 comprises 15 residues. Per germline, CDR1 SGHRS and CDR2 YFSETQ. CDR3 loop: CASSLGEPGANVLTF. In nucleotides, the CDR3 is TGCGCCAGCAGCTTGGGAGAGCCTGGGGCCAACGTCCTGACTTTC.

This clonotype was seen only once. One end of the junction fails to match germline, which may point to a read error. V usage is TRBV19 and J usage is TRBJ2-2; tentative D call: TRBD2 (5 bases). Germline lookup yields CDR1 LNHDA and CDR2 SQIVND (reference sequence). The CDR3 is made up of 17 amino acids. Here the CDR3 DNA reads TGTGCGAGTAGTATTGGCGGTGGTTTGAAAAACACCGGGGAGCTGTTATTT. Its protein product is CASSIGGGLKNTGELLF.

This clonotype appeared a few times. The chain couples TRBV19 to TRBJ2-1; TRBD2 aligns across 11 bases. Germline CDR1 is LNHDA and CDR2 is SQIVND (reference sequence). The V and J ends lost 4 bases and 4 bases, in that order; junction bases with no gene match: 9. This CDR3 region has 17 residues. CDR3 in amino acids: CASSTFSSGRLYNEQFF. CDR3 in DNA: TGTGCCAGTAGTACCTTTTCTAGCGGGAGGCTATACAATGAGCAGTTCTTC.

This clonotype was seen ten or more times. V and J are TRBV7-6 and TRBJ2-1; no reliable D call. The V gene lost 0 bases and the J gene lost 10 bases, with 4 bases spanning the gap. The CDR3 has 11 residues. Per the germline V gene, CDR1 is SGHVS and CDR2 is FNYEAQ. CDR3: CASSLAWEQFF. The DNA for the CDR3 is TGTGCCAGCAGCTTAGCCTGGGAGCAGTTCTTC.

This clonotype was counted at least ten times. V usage is TRBV5-8 and J usage is TRBJ2-7; 7 nucleotides line up with TRBD1. This CDR3 has 15 residues. Germline CDR1 reads SGHTS; CDR2 reads YDEGEE. The trim removed 4 bases at V and 6 bases at J, leaving 13 bases unmatched. The CDR3 here is CASSGTGTVGLEQYF. The CDR3 DNA reads as TGTGCCAGCAGCGGCACCGGGACAGTCGGACTCGAGCAGTACTTC.

This clonotype was observed at least ten times. The gene calls are TRBV2 and TRBJ2-5, with 7 bases identical to TRBD2. Germline V gene sequence: CDR1 SNHLY, CDR2 FYNNEI. After removal of 7 bases from V and 5 bases from J, the junction contained 7 bases not matched to a gene. The CDR3 sequence is 13 residues long. The CDR3 is CASKTSISETQYF. DNA of the CDR3: TGTGCCAGCAAGACTAGCATAAGTGAGACCCAGTACTTC.

There are many counts of this clonotype. The chain combines TRBV28 with TRBJ2-1; 7 nucleotides agree with TRBD2. CDR1 and CDR2 (germline): MDHEN, SYDVKM. The CDR3 has 15 amino acids. J gave up 4 bases and V 3 bases, and 6 bases lay outside the gene matches. Written as DNA, the CDR3 is TGTGCCAGCAGTTTTCGCGGGAGTGGTTACAATGAGCAGTTCTTC. It encodes CASSFRGSGYNEQFF.

In its sample, this clonotype was seen a few times. A clone one base away is much larger, so this may be a read error. The chain carries TRBV9 and TRBJ1-2, with D perhaps matching TRBD1 (6 bases). This CDR3 comprises 14 residues. Germline V gene lookup returns CDR1 SGDLS and CDR2 YYNGEE. CDR3 coding DNA: TGTGCCAGCGGCGTAGGCGGGGGCAACTATGGCTACACCTTC. Translated: CASGVGGGNYGYTF.

This clonotype has a count of ten or more. The V and J genes are TRBV12-3 or TRBV12-4 and TRBJ2-5; D uncertain. The CDR3 has 13 residues. Trimming removed 7 bases at V and 2 bases at J, with 11 bases between. The CDR3 sequence is CASTKSAQETQYF. The CDR3, as DNA: TGTGCCAGCACAAAGAGTGCACAAGAGACCCAGTACTTC.

This chain uses TRBV11-3 with TRBJ2-2; TRBD2 matches 12 bases. The CDR3 contains 17 residues. J lost 4 bases, V lost 5 bases, and 8 bases had no gene match. Germline assignment: CDR1 SGHNT and CDR2 YENEEA. The CDR3 nucleotides read TGTGCCAGCAGCCCGACTAGCGGGAGAGGTGGCACCGGGGAGCTGTTTTTT. The encoded protein is CASSPTSGRGGTGELFF.

The chain recombines TRBV27 with TRBJ2-3; TRBD1 matches 7 bases. Losses at the gene ends were 5 bases for V and 0 bases for J; bases not matched to a gene: 8. Germline CDR1 MNHEY, CDR2 SMNVEV (reference sequence). CDR3 size: 16 residues. CDR3 bases: TGTGCCAGCAGTGAAGGGGACAGATTCAGCACAGATACGCAGTATTTT. This encodes CASSEGDRFSTDTQYF.

The sample holds many counts of this clonotype. V is TRBV28 and J is TRBJ1-5; 9 nucleotides align to TRBD1. The J segment lost 2 bases and the V segment lost 3 bases, leaving 5 bases of the junction unmatched. Germline CDR1 MDHEN, CDR2 SYDVKM. This CDR3 has 16 amino acids. CDR3 DNA sequence: TGTGCCAGCAGTTTTTCGTACAGGGGGCGCAATCAGCCCCAGCATTTT. It is translated as CASSFSYRGRNQPQHF.

This clonotype was counted ten times or more. V gene TRBV15 combines with J gene TRBJ1-2; tentatively, D is TRBD1 (5 bases). V was trimmed by 3 bases and J by 7 bases, leaving 18 bases between them. Per the germline V gene, CDR1 is LNHNV and CDR2 is YYDKDF (reference sequence). CDR3 length: 15 residues. Written as DNA, the CDR3 is TGTGCCACCAGCAGTTCTTGGACACCTTATCGTGGCTACACCTTC. Translating it yields CATSSSWTPYRGYTF.

This clonotype was detected many times. The chain links TRBV19 to TRBJ2-5; TRBD1 matches 8 bases. The germline CDR1 and CDR2 sequences are LNHDA and SQIVND (reference sequence). The CDR3 covers 18 residues. J lost 1 base, V lost 8 bases, and 18 bases had no gene match. The CDR3 nucleotides are TGTGCCAGTTTTTCTCGACTCCGTTGGACAGGGAGCCAAGAGACCCAGTACTTC. Translated: CASFSRLRWTGSQETQYF.

This clonotype was seen ten or more times. The chain has TRBV5-6 and TRBJ2-7; no clear D. Germline loops: CDR1 SGHDT, CDR2 YYEEEE. The CDR3 is 13 amino acids. V gave up 0 bases and J gave up 3 bases, with 7 bases separating them. CDR3: CASSLGTYYEQYF. For the CDR3, the DNA is TGTGCCAGCAGCTTGGGGACGTACTACGAGCAGTACTTC.

This clonotype was seen more than once but under ten times. The V call is TRBV19, the J call TRBJ2-6; D unclear. V lost 3 bases and J lost 2, with 8 bases in between. Germline V gene lookup returns CDR1 LNHDA and CDR2 SQIVND (reference sequence). The CDR3 totals 15 residues. CDR3: CASSIRGPGANVLTF. Written as DNA, the CDR3 is TGTGCCAGTAGTATTCGAGGCCCTGGGGCCAACGTCCTGACTTTC.

In its sample, this clonotype was seen a few times. The gene calls are TRBV7-8 and TRBJ2-7, with 8 bases identical to TRBD1. CDR1 is SGHVS, CDR2 FQNEAQ, per germline. The CDR3 is 13 amino acids. The junction had 7 bases not matched to a gene; V was cut back by 6 bases and J by 6 bases. CDR3 in amino acids: CASRDRTGTEQYF. The CDR3 region has the DNA TGTGCCAGCAGGGATAGGACAGGGACCGAGCAGTACTTC.

This clonotype was seen at least ten times. The chain joins TRBV6-5 to TRBJ2-2, with no clear D. The CDR3 consists of 13 residues. V lost 2 bases and J lost 4, with 5 bases in between. Germline values: CDR1 MNHEY, CDR2 SVGAGI. The CDR3 coding sequence is TGTGCCAGCAGTTACCCGATCACCGGGGAGCTGTTTTTT. It yields the protein CASSYPITGELFF.

This clonotype was observed a handful of times. CDR3 in amino acids: CASSARLGEGIQYF. The CDR3 coding sequence is TGTGCCAGCAGCGCCCGACTAGGTGAGGGCATTCAGTACTTC. The chain is built from TRBV9 and TRBJ2-4; D is perhaps TRBD2 (6 bases). V shed 3 bases and J shed 9 bases, with 16 bases lying between them. CDR1 and CDR2 (germline): SGDLS, YYNGEE. This CDR3 region has 14 residues.

This clonotype was detected ten times or more. CDR3 sequence reads: CASSFRTHGYEQFF. Written as DNA, the CDR3 is TGTGCCAGCAGCTTCAGGACTCACGGTTATGAGCAGTTCTTC. The gene calls are TRBV11-2 and TRBJ2-1; weak D call: TRBD2 (5 bases). Trimming stripped 3 bases from V and 8 bases from J, with 14 bases between. This CDR3 comprises 14 residues. Germline-derived CDR1 and CDR2 are SGHAT and FQNNGV.

This clonotype was counted at least ten times. The chain employs TRBV10-2 and TRBJ2-2; 10 nucleotides agree with TRBD1. This CDR3 contains 16 residues. The germline CDR1 and CDR2 sequences are WSHSY and SAAADI. Germline trimming cut 6 bases from V and 6 bases from J; bases unmatched to any gene: 10. CDR3 sequence: CASRVTSGTGAGELFF. In DNA form, the CDR3 reads TGCGCCAGCAGAGTTACTTCCGGGACAGGGGCCGGGGAGCTGTTTTTT.

This clonotype was counted ten times or more. The chain's CDR3 is CASSSDRLGDTQYF. The CDR3 DNA is TGTGCCAGCAGTTCAGACAGGTTGGGGGATACGCAGTATTTT. This chain connects TRBV12-3 or TRBV12-4 to TRBJ2-3; the D gene is possibly TRBD1 (6 bases). V was trimmed by 4 bases and J by 6 bases, leaving 14 bases between them. The CDR3 is made up of 14 amino acids.

This clonotype has ten or more counts. The chain employs TRBV9 and TRBJ1-1; no reliable D call. The CDR3 runs 14 residues. Trimming took off 2 bases at V and 3 bases at J, with 11 bases between the two ends. Germline CDR1 SGDLS, CDR2 YYNGEE. CDR3 DNA: TGTGCCAGCAGCGTGGAACCTAGCGACACTGAAGCTTTCTTT. Protein sequence: CASSVEPSDTEAFF.

This sequence joins TRBV19 and TRBJ2-3; 9 bases map to TRBD2. Trimming took 6 bases from V and 8 from J; bases not matched to a gene: 9. The CDR3 totals 14 residues. Germline V gene data show CDR1 as LNHDA and CDR2 as SQIVND (reference sequence). The CDR3 region is CASRPSGAPGTQYF. CDR3 sequence (DNA): TGTGCCAGTAGGCCTAGCGGGGCCCCCGGTACGCAGTATTTT. Based on the CDR3 plus reference TRBV19 and TRBJ2-3, the full variable domain is DGGITQSPKYLFRKEGQNVTLSCEQNLNHDAMYWYRQDPGQGLRLIYYSQIVNDFQKGDIAEGYSVSREKKESFPLTVTSAQKNPTAFYLCASRPSGAPGTQYFGPGTRLTVL.

V usage is TRBV19 and J usage is TRBJ1-5, with 8 bases that match TRBD1. CDR1 LNHDA and CDR2 SQIVND come from the germline V gene (reference sequence). The trim removed 5 bases at V and 10 bases at J, leaving 16 bases unmatched. The CDR3 has 16 residues. CDR3 DNA: TGTGCCAGTAGTCCTCGCCGGGACAGGCCGTGGGAACCCCAGCATTTT. Its translation: CASSPRRDRPWEPQHF.

Concerning this clonotype: A read error may explain this, as a much larger clone is one base away. The gene calls are TRBV19 and TRBJ2-3; D unresolved. V gave up 3 bases and J gave up 4 bases, with 11 bases separating them. CDR3 length: 14 amino acids. Germline assignment: CDR1 LNHDA and CDR2 SQIVND (reference sequence). The chain's CDR3 is CASSMAGLADTQYF. As DNA, the CDR3 is TGTGCCAGTAGTATGGCCGGCCTCGCAGATACGCAGTATTTT. Full variable domain (remainder filled in from reference TRBV19 and TRBJ2-3): DGGITQSPKYLFRKEGQNVTLSCEQNLNHDAMYWYRQDPGQGLRLIYYSQIVNDFQKGDIAEGYSVSREKKESFPLTVTSAQKNPTAFYLCASSMAGLADTQYFGPGTRLTVL.

This clonotype was detected ten times or more. The gene calls are TRBV28 and TRBJ2-3; D may be TRBD1 (6 bases). The length of the CDR3 is 15 residues. V was shortened by 6 bases and J by 5 bases, with 18 bases between the two germline ends. CDR1 is MDHEN and CDR2 is SYDVKM in the germline V gene. The CDR3 reads CASRTTGRGIDTQYF. CDR3 nucleotide sequence: TGTGCCAGCAGAACTACAGGGCGAGGAATAGATACGCAGTATTTT.